Listed below are T cell receptor beta chains from one sample, sequenced in a study of blood T cell repertoires in COVID-19. The assay was immunoSEQ multiplex PCR, and TCRdb's table has in-frame clones only and misses some. The profile shows around 270,000 clones, approximately 84% of them singletons. Input material: peripheral blood. All receptors derive from a person aged 70 to 79 with COVID-19, enrolled during active disease. Each CDR3 is given with its conserved first and last residue. The D gene is left open where the match is weak. For some rows the clone size is stated as once, few or many, or as a class when expanded; others skip it.

D: -; V: TRBV5-6; J: TRBJ2-4; size: -; CDR3: CASSRGTLGNIQYF; DNA: TGTGCCAGCAGCAGGGGGACCCTCGGAAACATTCAGTACTTC
D: -; V: TRBV11-2; J: TRBJ1-6; size: -; CDR3: CASSPRLTGGSPLHF; DNA: TGTGCCAGCAGCCCCCGGCTGACGGGGGGTTCACCCCTCCACTTT
D: -; V: TRBV5-1; J: TRBJ2-1; size: -; CDR3: CASSRDTTSGNEQFF; DNA: TGCGCCAGCAGCCGGGACACAACTTCCGGGAATGAGCAGTTCTTC
D: -; V: TRBV28; J: TRBJ1-2; size: few; CDR3: CASSFTVLGYTF; DNA: TGTGCCAGCAGTTTCACAGTTTTAGGCTACACCTTC
D: TRBD2; V: TRBV5-1; J: TRBJ2-3; size: once; CDR3: CASSTSGGDADTQYF; DNA: TGCGCCAGCAGCACCAGCGGGGGGGACGCAGATACGCAGTATTTT
D: -; V: TRBV20-1; J: TRBJ1-4; size: -; CDR3: CSASSGEGVNEKLFF; DNA: TGCAGTGCTAGTAGTGGGGAGGGGGTTAATGAAAAACTGTTTTTT
D: -; V: TRBV19; J: TRBJ2-7; size: once; CDR3: CASGGQGLSEQYF; DNA: TGTGCGAGCGGGGGACAGGGTCTCTCCGAGCAGTACTTC
D: TRBD2; V: TRBV7-2; J: TRBJ2-1; size: -; CDR3: CASRSGLAASSYNEQFF; DNA: TGTGCCAGCAGGTCGGGACTAGCGGCAAGCTCCTACAATGAGCAGTTCTTC
D: -; V: TRBV5-4; J: TRBJ2-4; size: once; CDR3: CASSLGQDIQYF; DNA: TGTGCCAGCAGCTTGGGACAGGACATTCAGTACTTC
D: TRBD1; V: TRBV14; J: TRBJ2-2; size: -; CDR3: CASSQVGTGYTGELFF; DNA: TGTGCCAGCAGCCAAGTAGGGACAGGGTACACCGGGGAGCTGTTTTTT
D: -; V: TRBV2; J: TRBJ1-6; size: -; CDR3: CASSIRDSPLHF; DNA: TGTGCCAGCAGTATCCGGGATTCACCCCTCCACTTT
D: -; V: TRBV19; J: TRBJ2-3; size: -; CDR3: CASSIPRGDTQYF; DNA: TGTGCCAGTAGTATCCCCCGGGGAGATACGCAGTATTTT
D: -; V: TRBV6-5; J: TRBJ2-2; size: -; CDR3: CASIRRDPGELFF; DNA: TGTGCCAGCATTCGGCGGGACCCCGGGGAGCTGTTTTTT
D: -; V: TRBV5-1; J: TRBJ1-3; size: few; CDR3: CASSFTAGRDTIYF; DNA: TGCGCCAGCAGCTTTACAGCGGGGCGGGACACCATATATTTT
D: -; V: TRBV6-5; J: TRBJ2-3; size: -; CDR3: CASSYPQGTQYF; DNA: TGTGCCAGCAGTTACCCCCAGGGAACGCAGTATTTT
D: TRBD1; V: TRBV28; J: TRBJ2-1; size: once; CDR3: CASRSTGTGGYGEQFF; DNA: TGTGCCAGCAGGTCTACCGGGACAGGGGGCTACGGTGAGCAGTTCTTC
D: -; V: TRBV18; J: TRBJ2-7; size: -; CDR3: CASSPLSYEQYF; DNA: TGTGCCAGCTCACCTCTCTCCTACGAGCAGTACTTC
D: -; V: TRBV6-6; J: TRBJ1-1; size: -; CDR3: CASSAQVNTEAFF; DNA: TGTGCCAGCAGTGCACAGGTGAACACTGAAGCTTTCTTT
D: TRBD1; V: TRBV6-5; J: TRBJ1-2; size: -; CDR3: CASSSGQPYGYTF; DNA: TGTGCCAGCAGCTCGGGACAGCCCTATGGCTACACCTTC
D: TRBD1; V: TRBV28; J: TRBJ1-2; size: -; CDR3: CASSQGVWRGNHGYTF; DNA: TGTGCCAGCAGTCAGGGGGTTTGGAGGGGAAACCATGGCTACACCTTC
D: TRBD2; V: TRBV4-1; J: TRBJ2-1; size: -; CDR3: CASSQARRREGRHEQFF; DNA: TGCGCCAGCAGCCAAGCAAGGAGGCGGGAGGGCCGCCATGAGCAGTTCTTC
D: -; V: TRBV9; J: TRBJ2-7; size: -; CDR3: CASSVAVSSYEQYF; DNA: TGTGCCAGCAGCGTAGCGGTGAGCTCCTACGAGCAGTACTTC
D: -; V: TRBV6-2/TRBV6-3; J: TRBJ2-1; size: few; CDR3: CASSYPGITYNEQFF; DNA: TGTGCCAGCAGTTACCCGGGGATTACCTACAATGAGCAGTTCTTC
D: TRBD1; V: TRBV7-9; J: TRBJ2-2; size: -; CDR3: CASSFAGTGVNGELFF; DNA: TGTGCCAGCAGCTTCGCCGGGACAGGTGTGAACGGGGAGCTGTTTTTT
D: -; V: TRBV3-1/TRBV3-2; J: TRBJ2-7; size: -; CDR3: CASSQSSGFQREQYF; DNA: TGTGCCAGCAGCCAAAGCTCGGGTTTTCAACGTGAGCAGTACTTC
D: -; V: TRBV28; J: TRBJ1-1; size: -; CDR3: CASSWATAEAFF; DNA: TGTGCCAGCAGTTGGGCCACTGCTGAAGCTTTCTTT
D: -; V: TRBV7-9; J: TRBJ1-4; size: -; CDR3: CASTQGLSTNEKLFF; DNA: TGTGCCAGCACCCAGGGACTTTCAACTAATGAAAAACTGTTTTTT
D: TRBD1; V: TRBV6-5; J: TRBJ2-7; size: -; CDR3: CASRRTGSEQYF; DNA: TGTGCCAGCAGGCGGACAGGTAGCGAGCAGTACTTC
D: TRBD2; V: TRBV27; J: TRBJ2-3; size: -; CDR3: CASSGLAGEDTQYF; DNA: TGTGCCAGCAGTGGACTAGCGGGAGAGGATACGCAGTATTTT
D: -; V: TRBV11-2; J: TRBJ2-3; size: once; CDR3: CASSNTGLDTQYF; DNA: TGTGCCAGCAGCAACACAGGGTTAGATACGCAGTATTTT
D: -; V: TRBV7-8; J: TRBJ2-7; size: few; CDR3: CASSSTPKPDRPYEQYF; DNA: TGTGCCAGCAGCTCAACACCTAAACCAGACAGACCCTACGAGCAGTACTTC
D: -; V: TRBV9; J: TRBJ1-2; size: many; CDR3: CASSVAGRGNYGYTF; DNA: TGTGCCAGCAGCGTAGCGGGGAGGGGAAACTATGGCTACACCTTC
D: -; V: TRBV10-3; J: TRBJ1-2; size: -; CDR3: CAISGGFYGYTF; DNA: TGTGCCATCAGTGGCGGATTCTATGGCTACACCTTC
D: TRBD2; V: TRBV7-6; J: TRBJ2-1; size: -; CDR3: CASSVGLAGYNEQFF; DNA: TGTGCCAGCAGCGTAGGACTAGCGGGGTACAATGAGCAGTTCTTC
D: -; V: TRBV29-1; J: TRBJ2-1; size: once; CDR3: CSGGLSSYNEQFF; DNA: TGCAGCGGCGGACTGAGCTCCTACAATGAGCAGTTCTTC
D: -; V: TRBV28; J: TRBJ1-1; size: -; CDR3: CASSLAGFLKNTEAFF; DNA: TGTGCCAGCAGTTTGGCGGGGTTCTTAAAGAACACTGAAGCTTTCTTT
D: -; V: TRBV21-1; J: TRBJ1-2; size: -; CDR3: CASSSGDTSNYGYTF; DNA: TGTGCCAGCAGCTCAGGGGACACATCTAACTATGGCTACACCTTC
D: -; V: TRBV6-6; J: TRBJ2-7; size: once; CDR3: CASSYSGDYYEQYF; DNA: TGTGCCAGCAGTTACTCAGGAGATTACTACGAGCAGTACTTC
D: TRBD2; V: TRBV7-3; J: TRBJ2-2; size: -; CDR3: CAVPSGGVLANTGELFF; DNA: TGTGCCGTACCGAGCGGGGGGGTACTCGCGAACACCGGGGAGCTGTTTTTT
D: -; V: TRBV19; J: TRBJ2-2; size: -; CDR3: CASSIEARQGGYGELFF; DNA: TGTGCCAGTAGTATAGAGGCGAGACAGGGAGGTTACGGGGAGCTGTTTTTT
D: TRBD2; V: TRBV7-2; J: TRBJ2-3; size: -; CDR3: CASSVAGGREDTQYF; DNA: TGTGCCAGCAGTGTAGCGGGGGGGCGGGAAGATACGCAGTATTTT
D: -; V: TRBV19; J: TRBJ2-3; size: -; CDR3: CASSLLSGTQYF; DNA: TGTGCCAGTAGCTTGTTGTCGGGTACGCAGTATTTT
D: TRBD1; V: TRBV28; J: TRBJ1-4; size: -; CDR3: CASSNRGTGLEVMFF; DNA: TGTGCCAGCAGCAATCGGGGGACAGGGCTGGAGGTAATGTTTTTT
D: -; V: TRBV11-1; J: TRBJ1-1; size: few; CDR3: CASSFSQVPNTEAFF; DNA: TGTGCCAGCAGCTTCTCACAGGTACCGAACACTGAAGCTTTCTTT
D: TRBD1; V: TRBV5-1; J: TRBJ2-3; size: -; CDR3: CASSLYTGGSTDTQYF; DNA: TGCGCCAGCAGCTTGTACACAGGGGGTAGCACAGATACGCAGTATTTT
D: -; V: TRBV9; J: TRBJ2-7; size: -; CDR3: CASSIGQLQTYEQYF; DNA: TGTGCCAGCAGCATCGGACAGTTACAGACCTACGAGCAGTACTTC
D: -; V: TRBV6-6; J: TRBJ1-1; size: -; CDR3: CASSPAGNTEAFF; DNA: TGTGCCAGCAGCCCGGCGGGGAACACTGAAGCTTTCTTT
D: TRBD1; V: TRBV7-2; J: TRBJ2-2; size: -; CDR3: CASSLFSGQDTGELFF; DNA: TGTGCCAGCAGCTTATTTTCGGGACAGGACACCGGGGAGCTGTTTTTT
D: -; V: TRBV14; J: TRBJ1-5; size: -; CDR3: CASSQGEGQPQHF; DNA: TGTGCCAGCAGCCAAGGGGAGGGGCAGCCCCAGCATTTT
D: TRBD1; V: TRBV19; J: TRBJ2-7; size: -; CDR3: CASSIQMRTGDDEQYF; DNA: TGTGCCAGTAGTATACAAATGAGAACAGGGGATGACGAGCAGTACTTC
D: TRBD2; V: TRBV5-4; J: TRBJ2-1; size: -; CDR3: CASSYSGPAYNEQFF; DNA: TGTGCCAGCAGCTATAGCGGGCCCGCCTACAATGAGCAGTTCTTC
D: TRBD1; V: TRBV28; J: TRBJ2-1; size: once; CDR3: CASKDDRGFYNEQFF; DNA: TGTGCCAGCAAGGACGACAGGGGATTTTACAATGAGCAGTTCTTC